Listed below are T cell receptor beta chains from one sample, sequenced in a study of blood T cell repertoires in COVID-19. This table comes from immunoSEQ multiplex PCR, and its TCRdb copy is limited to in-frame clones, with some not included. Among 200,000 to 250,000 clones listed, 85% to 90% were seen once. The sample taken for sequencing was PBMCs or T cells enriched from blood (not recorded which). These receptors were taken from a woman in her 50s in a cohort exposed to, infected with or recovered from COVID-19 (not recorded which). Each CDR3 is given with its conserved first and last residue. Fields, in order: D gene, V gene, J gene, clone size, CDR3 protein, CDR3 DNA. D genes are given only for firm matches. A row's size may be missing; if present it is once, few, many or a size class.

TRBD2,TRBV4-3,TRBJ2-2,NA,CASSQDLAGVYTGELFF,TGCGCCAGCAGCCAAGATCTGGCGGGGGTGTACACCGGGGAGCTGTTTTTT
TRBD1,TRBV7-3,TRBJ1-2,once,CASSPQGGGQEYGYTF,TGTGCCAGCAGCCCCCAAGGGGGTGGACAGGAGTATGGCTACACCTTC
NA,TRBV5-1,TRBJ2-3,NA,CASSSGRGNTDTQYF,TGCGCCAGCAGCTCCGGACGGGGAAACACAGATACGCAGTATTTT
NA,TRBV5-4,TRBJ2-7,NA,CASSALRDRSSYEQYF,TGTGCCAGCAGCGCCCTCAGGGATAGGAGCTCCTACGAGCAGTACTTC
TRBD1,TRBV19,TRBJ2-5,once,CASNPDGQGGEETQYF,TGTGCCAGTAATCCCGATGGACAGGGGGGAGAAGAGACCCAGTACTTC
TRBD1,TRBV18,TRBJ1-1,NA,CASSARQGLDTEAFF,TGTGCCAGCTCAGCAAGACAGGGTTTGGACACTGAAGCTTTCTTT
TRBD1,TRBV28,TRBJ1-1,NA,CASRVTGVNTEAFF,TGTGCCAGCAGGGTGACAGGGGTGAACACTGAAGCTTTCTTT
NA,TRBV3-1/TRBV3-2,TRBJ1-2,NA,CASSQEGGHYYGYTF,TGTGCCAGCAGCCAAGAAGGGGGACACTACTATGGCTACACCTTC
TRBD1,TRBV4-2,TRBJ1-4,NA,CASSQGRPGGSTNEKLFF,TGTGCCAGCAGCCAAGGGCGACCAGGGGGATCAACTAATGAAAAACTGTTTTTT
NA,TRBV11-3,TRBJ2-7,NA,CASSFRVTHEQYF,TGTGCCAGCAGCTTCAGGGTAACCCACGAGCAGTACTTC
NA,TRBV7-9,TRBJ1-4,NA,CASSLQASNEKLFF,TGTGCCAGCAGCCTCCAGGCCTCTAATGAAAAACTGTTTTTT
NA,TRBV28,TRBJ1-2,NA,CASSRTRNYGYTF,TGTGCCAGCAGCAGGACACGCAACTATGGCTACACCTTC
NA,TRBV2,TRBJ2-2,NA,CASRGTPNTGELFF,TGTGCCAGCAGGGGCACCCCGAACACCGGGGAGCTGTTTTTT
NA,TRBV30,TRBJ1-4,NA,CACHSVGRGKLFF,TGTGCCTGTCACTCAGTGGGGCGGGGAAAACTGTTTTTT
TRBD1,TRBV12-5,TRBJ1-5,NA,CASGLIGQGGNSNQPQHF,TGTGCTAGTGGTTTGATAGGACAGGGAGGGAATAGCAATCAGCCCCAGCATTTT
TRBD1,TRBV6-5,TRBJ1-1,NA,CASLTGSKTEAFF,TGTGCCAGCTTGACAGGGTCAAAAACTGAAGCTTTCTTT
NA,TRBV19,TRBJ1-1,NA,CASSPQILYTEAFF,TGTGCCAGTAGCCCACAGATATTGTACACTGAAGCTTTCTTT
TRBD1,TRBV25-1,TRBJ2-2,few,CASSRSMTGVTGELFF,TGTGCCAGCAGTCGGTCGATGACAGGGGTCACCGGGGAGCTGTTTTTT
TRBD2,TRBV19,TRBJ2-7,NA,CASSIASSGVLGEQYF,TGTGCCAGTAGTATAGCGTCTAGCGGGGTCCTAGGGGAGCAGTACTTC
NA,TRBV2,TRBJ2-1,NA,CASIKWKEGYNEQFF,TGTGCCAGCATCAAGTGGAAGGAGGGGTACAATGAGCAGTTCTTC
NA,TRBV28,TRBJ1-2,NA,CASSLQGTYGYTF,TGTGCCAGCAGTTTGCAGGGCACCTATGGCTACACCTTC
TRBD1,TRBV5-6,TRBJ1-1,once,CASRQTGGTEAFF,TGTGCCAGCAGGCAGACAGGGGGCACTGAAGCTTTCTTT
TRBD1,TRBV3-1/TRBV3-2,TRBJ2-7,NA,CASSLPRAGGLRDEQYF,TGTGCCAGCAGCCTACCAAGGGCAGGGGGCCTCCGGGACGAGCAGTACTTC
NA,TRBV9,TRBJ1-4,NA,CASSSGVGWNEKLFF,TGTGCCAGCAGCTCAGGGGTGGGCTGGAATGAAAAACTGTTTTTT
NA,TRBV12-3/TRBV12-4,TRBJ1-5,NA,CASSHIGGQPQHF,TGTGCCAGCAGCCACATCGGGGGGCAGCCCCAGCATTTT
TRBD1,TRBV14,TRBJ1-2,NA,CASSGQGSTGYTF,TGTGCCAGCAGCGGACAGGGAAGTACTGGCTACACCTTC
NA,TRBV30,TRBJ2-7,NA,CAWSGVTYLGGQYF,TGTGCCTGGAGCGGAGTGACCTACCTTGGAGGGCAGTACTTC
TRBD1,TRBV3-1/TRBV3-2,TRBJ2-5,NA,CASSQVTGEGTQYF,TGTGCCAGCAGCCAAGTTACAGGGGAAGGGACCCAGTACTTC
TRBD2,TRBV5-1,TRBJ2-1,NA,CASSFGTSSNEQFF,TGCGCCAGCAGCTTCGGGACTAGCAGCAATGAGCAGTTCTTC
NA,TRBV29-1,TRBJ1-2,few,CSVAKGKYGYTF,TGCAGCGTTGCTAAGGGGAAATATGGCTACACCTTC
TRBD1,TRBV6-5,TRBJ2-5,NA,CASSYSSRGSETQYF,TGTGCCAGCAGTTACTCTAGCAGGGGGAGCGAGACCCAGTACTTC
TRBD1,TRBV25-1,TRBJ1-4,NA,CASSPTGRGEKLFF,TGTGCCAGCAGTCCGACAGGGCGGGGTGAAAAACTGTTTTTT
NA,TRBV5-4,TRBJ2-2,NA,CASSLGEITGELFF,TGTGCCAGCAGCCTGGGAGAAATCACCGGGGAGCTGTTTTTT
TRBD1,TRBV5-4,TRBJ2-7,NA,CASSTNRQGKQYF,TGTGCCAGCAGCACAAATCGACAGGGAAAGCAGTACTTC
NA,TRBV5-1,TRBJ2-3,NA,CASSPLGPTNTDTQYF,TGCGCCAGCAGCCCACTAGGCCCCACCAACACAGATACGCAGTATTTT
NA,TRBV6-1,TRBJ1-5,NA,CASSDGSWRLLNQPQHF,TGTGCCAGCAGTGATGGATCGTGGAGACTGTTGAATCAGCCCCAGCATTTT
TRBD1,TRBV7-2,TRBJ1-1,NA,CASSLDRGRTEAFF,TGTGCCAGCAGCCTCGACAGGGGGCGTACTGAAGCTTTCTTT
TRBD2,TRBV9,TRBJ2-7,NA,CASSVGAGAYEQYF,TGTGCCAGCAGCGTAGGGGCGGGGGCCTACGAGCAGTACTTC
NA,TRBV2,TRBJ1-4,NA,CASSPLNEKLFF,TGTGCCAGCAGTCCTCTAAATGAAAAACTGTTTTTT
TRBD1,TRBV28,TRBJ2-7,NA,CASSLCVGGQGCEQYF,TGTGCCAGCAGTTTGTGTGTAGGAGGACAGGGGTGCGAGCAGTACTTC
NA,TRBV7-2,TRBJ1-6,few,CASSLQHHNSPLHF,TGTGCCAGCAGCTTGCAACACCATAATTCACCCCTCCACTTT
TRBD2,TRBV2,TRBJ2-7,NA,CASSPSGASYEQYF,TGTGCCAGCAGTCCTAGCGGGGCCTCCTACGAGCAGTACTTC
TRBD2,TRBV2,TRBJ2-7,once,CASSHTASGGAYEQYF,TGTGCCAGCAGCCATACCGCTAGCGGAGGCGCCTACGAGCAGTACTTC
NA,TRBV4-2,TRBJ2-7,NA,CASSQVALGGSYEQYF,TGTGCCAGCAGCCAAGTGGCCCTAGGCGGCTCCTACGAGCAGTACTTC